The following is a T cell receptor beta chain sequence with its context. The data stem from a study of blood T cell repertoires in COVID-19. Germline CDR1 reads SNHLY; CDR2 reads FYNNEI. Trimming took 8 bases from V and 7 from J; bases not matched to a gene: 10. CDR3 length: 13 amino acids. As handled by the study authors: Researchers report that nucleated cell counts were estimated from reference gene primer amplification. Clones were read by immunoSEQ multiplex PCR, and TCRdb kept only the in-frame ones, dropping some. That table furnishes V, J and clone size, whereas the DNA furnished D and trimming. Of about 200,000 clones in the sample, approximately 90% were seen once.

The genes are TRBV2 and TRBJ2-5; 7 bases agree with TRBD2. Sequenced input: peripheral blood. The TCR was taken from a man between 50 and 59 years old with COVID-19, enrolled during active disease. The CDR3 protein is CASSLAVPGTQYF. The DNA for the CDR3 is TGTGCCAGCTCGCTAGCGGTCCCGGGGACCCAGTACTTC.